This TCR beta chain was sequenced during a study of blood T cell repertoires in COVID-19 (dated by TCRdb to the early 2020s). The study in broad terms: Collaborator samples came from the United States, Italy and Spain and covered acute and convalescent phases of COVID-19. The samples were drawn from the first 160 participants of the ongoing ImmuneRACE study and from over a thousand subjects provided by 6 global collaborators. Subjects who had been exposed to COVID-19, were actively infected with it, or had recovered from it provided the deeply sampled blood TCRbeta repertoires that made up the dataset. Where available, HLA class I and class II types were taken from metadata supplied by the sample provider and were not determined by assay-based typing. Nearly every sample came with metadata listing a de-identified subject ID, COVID-19 status, age in years and sex. The prospective study material was composed of cDNA or gDNA derived from T cells, B-cell-depleted T cells, or PBMCs. The repertoires were released in a freely available public database meant as a resource for research on the immune response to SARS-CoV-2.

This clone appeared once. There is no known antigen for this receptor. There are no base qualities to consult, and no much larger clone falls within one base. One collaborating source in Seattle enrolled patients during active infection and followed them longitudinally through the course of disease. Each collaborating institution followed its own protocols to collect whole blood in K2EDTA tubes. For TCRbeta analysis, collaborators shipped samples in one of three forms: frozen whole blood, isolated PBMCs, or DNA extracted from either of those sample types. TCRbeta CDR3 regions were amplified from genomic DNA by means of the immunoSEQ Assay, a bias-controlled multiplex PCR. From the authors' description of their analysis: The number of nucleated cells in each sample was estimated from the amplification of reference gene primers within the assay. Sequence reads were collapsed and filtered to measure the absolute abundance of every unique TCRbeta CDR3 rearrangement. For each sample, productive Simpson clonality was calculated by taking the square root of Simpson's diversity index across productive rearrangements. Entries here come from immuneACCESS through TCRdb and include only in-frame sequences with V and J called. Some clones fail to appear in such tables; in the studies checked, an unresolved V gene covers under half of the shortfall, and the cause of the remainder is unknown. Clone size and the V and J calls come from that table; the DNA yielded D and trimming. This sample gives some 290,000 clones in total; roughly 90% of them show up just once. Jointly, the top ten make up about 12% of the sample.

In the germline V gene, CDR1 corresponds to SGHRS and CDR2 to YFSETQ. V loses 4 bases, J loses 4 bases, and the germline ends lie 16 bases apart. From the cysteine up to the phenylalanine, the CDR3 has a length of 15 residues. Left in the record is the CDR3 DNA by itself, 45 bases read in frame from the first base. Overall results and qualifications from the work: Clinical and demographic metadata were provided uncurated, with the amount varying by source and participant.

This chain joins TRBV5-1 to TRBJ2-3; TRBD2 is possibly the D segment (5 matching bases). Input material: peripheral blood. This clonotype was sampled from a woman aged 25 to 45 with COVID-19, enrolled during active disease. The DNA reads as follows: TGCGCCAGCAGCCTTAGAGGGTCCCTAGCAGATACGCAGTATTTT. Protein translation: CASSLRGSLADTQYF.